This T cell receptor (delta chain) was obtained from a study of γδ T cells in repeated Plasmodium falciparum infection. TCRdb redid the clone calls on the multiplex PCR reads with CATT. The sample has 85,000 to 95,000 delta-chain clones; over 1.1% are singletons. Concerning this clone: One base separates it from a far larger clone, so it is likely a read error. This sample also contains other DNA sequences that code for the same CDR3.

This TCR derives from a pool of human donors (malaria-infected and uninfected, not separated). Sequences were obtained from gamma-delta T cells from blood.

CDR3 protein: CALGEATRWGICCPLTGDKLIF. The CDR3 region has the DNA TGTGCCCTTGGGGAGGCTACGAGGTGGGGGATTTGCTGCCCGTTGACTGGCGATAAACTCATCTTT. V is TRDV1 and J is TRDJ1; 8 bases map to TRDD3. Germline matching of the DNA provided the J gene here, since TCRdb leaves it blank. Germline loops: CDR1 TSWWSYY, CDR2 QGS. The CDR3 is made up of 22 amino acids.